These 21 T cell receptor beta chains came from one sample sequenced in a study of blood T cell repertoires in COVID-19. The repertoire was sequenced with immunoSEQ multiplex PCR; TCRdb's copy has only in-frame clones and lacks some. The repertoire holds roughly 300,000 clones, with approximately 87% as singletons. The sample consisted of peripheral blood. These receptors were taken from a woman aged 40 to 50 who had recovered from COVID-19.

V is TRBV4-3 and J is TRBJ2-7; 7 nucleotides agree with TRBD1. The trim removed 4 bases at V and 2 bases at J, leaving 8 bases unmatched. Germline V gene lookup returns CDR1 LGHNA and CDR2 YSLEER. This CDR3 contains 15 residues. CDR3 DNA: TGCGCCAGCAGCCGCTGGGACAGTACGGCCTACGAGCAGTACTTC. Its translation: CASSRWDSTAYEQYF.

This clone was seen a single time. The chain combines TRBV5-1 with TRBJ2-1, with TRBD2 matching over 9 bases. V shed 3 bases and J 14 bases; nucleotides not matched to a gene: 12. CDR3 length: 14 amino acids. CDR1 is SGHRS and CDR2 is YFSETQ in the germline V gene. CDR3 coding DNA: TGCGCCAGCAGCTACCCGGCGGGGGGGCCTTTTGAGTTCTTC. Translated, it gives CASSYPAGGPFEFF.

The V and J genes are TRBV5-1 and TRBJ2-5, with 7 nucleotides matching TRBD2. Per germline, CDR1 SGHRS and CDR2 YFSETQ. CDR3 length equals 16 residues. V trimming: 1 base; J trimming: 4 bases; junction bases outside the gene matches: 10. The CDR3 spells CASSLYFGGTGETQYF. CDR3 in DNA: TGCGCCAGCAGCTTGTACTTCGGGGGGACTGGAGAGACCCAGTACTTC.

This chain uses TRBV25-1 with TRBJ1-6; D is undetermined. There are 16 residues in the CDR3. Per the germline V gene, CDR1 is MGHDK and CDR2 is SYGVNS. Trimming pared 1 base from V and 6 bases from J, leaving 13 bases between. The CDR3 reads CASSEWLTEINSPLHF. The CDR3 nucleotides read TGTGCCAGCAGTGAATGGTTAACAGAAATTAATTCACCCCTCCACTTT.

This CDR3 is CASSINGQGAQPQHF. The CDR3 coding sequence is TGTGCCAGTAGTATCAACGGACAGGGGGCACAGCCCCAGCATTTT. The rearrangement uses TRBV19 and TRBJ1-5, with 11 bases fitting TRBD1. J was trimmed by 7 bases and V by 3 bases; bases with no gene match: 5. Per germline, CDR1 LNHDA and CDR2 SQIVND (reference sequence). The CDR3 spans 15 residues.

The rearrangement links TRBV5-4 to TRBJ1-2, with TRBD1 matching 10 bases. Germline V CDR1 and CDR2: SGHNT, YYREEE (reference sequence). The V and J ends lost 0 bases and 3 bases, in that order; junction bases with no gene match: 2. This CDR3 has 15 amino acids. The CDR3 region has the DNA TGTGCCAGCAGCTTGGGGACAGGGGGGGACTATGGCTACACCTTC. Translation: CASSLGTGGDYGYTF. Supplemented by reference TRBV5-4 and TRBJ1-2, the full variable domain reads ETGVTQSPTHLIKTRGQQVTLRCSSQSGHNTVSWYQQALGQGPQFIFQYYREEENGRGNFPPRFSGLQFPNYSSELNVNALELDDSALYLCASSLGTGGDYGYTFGSGTRLTVV.

This clone was seen once. V usage is TRBV12-3 or TRBV12-4 and J usage is TRBJ1-2, with D perhaps TRBD1 (6 bases). The length of the CDR3 is 13 residues. Trimming removed 3 bases at V and 8 bases at J, with 13 bases between. The CDR3 is CASSFARGLGYTF. DNA of the CDR3: TGTGCCAGCAGTTTCGCCAGGGGCCTCGGCTACACCTTC.

The rearrangement joins TRBV4-1 to TRBJ2-3, with TRBD2 identical over 10 bases. The CDR3 is 16 amino acids. CDR1 MGHRA and CDR2 YSYEKL come from the germline V gene. V lost 3 bases, J lost 3 bases, and 6 bases stayed unmatched. The DNA of the CDR3 is TGCGCCAGCAGCCAGGAGCGGGGGGGCCTAACAGATACGCAGTATTTT. It is translated as CASSQERGGLTDTQYF.

This chain connects TRBV19 to TRBJ1-2, with 9 bases lining up with TRBD1. V was pared by 6 bases and J by 7 bases, with 15 bases of the junction left unmatched. In germline, CDR1 is LNHDA, CDR2 SQIVND (reference sequence). The CDR3 consists of 16 residues. The CDR3 DNA reads TGTGCCAGTAGCCCTGGGACAGGGATATCGGGTGGTGGCTACACCTTC. Residues: CASSPGTGISGGGYTF.

The chain employs TRBV6-2 or TRBV6-3 and TRBJ2-1, with TRBD2 matching 13 bases. This CDR3 comprises 16 residues. Losses at the gene ends were 2 bases for V and 6 bases for J; bases not matched to a gene: 4. Germline CDR1 and CDR2: MNHEY and SVGEGT. CDR3 coding DNA: TGTGCCAGCAGTTACGGGACTAGCGGGGTTACCAATGAGCAGTTCTTC. This codes for CASSYGTSGVTNEQFF.

The gene calls are TRBV7-9 and TRBJ1-1; maybe TRBD1 (6 bases). CDR3 length: 16 amino acids. V dropped 4 bases and J dropped 0 bases, with 15 bases sitting between them. Germline V CDR1 and CDR2: SEHNR, FQNEAQ (reference sequence). CDR3 amino acids: CASSYNPRGLNTEAFF. The CDR3 bases are TGTGCCAGCAGCTACAATCCCAGGGGCTTGAACACTGAAGCTTTCTTT.

The chain employs TRBV25-1 and TRBJ2-3; 9 bases match TRBD2. There are 15 residues in the CDR3. The V gene's germline CDR1 is MGHDK and CDR2 SYGVNS. Trimming removed 3 bases from V and 0 bases from J; junction bases left unmatched: 1. CDR3 sequence reads: CASSETSGSTDTQYF. DNA for the CDR3: TGTGCCAGCAGTGAGACTAGCGGTAGCACAGATACGCAGTATTTT.

V is TRBV5-5 and J is TRBJ1-4; 7 positions agree with TRBD1. The length of the CDR3 is 16 residues. Germline lookup yields CDR1 SGHKS and CDR2 YYEKEE (reference sequence). The V segment lost 4 bases and the J segment 3 bases; nucleotides outside the gene matches: 9. The CDR3 coding sequence is TGTGCCAGCAGCGTAGAGGGGGCTGGGGCTAATGAAAAACTGTTTTTT. Amino acid sequence: CASSVEGAGANEKLFF.

V is TRBV7-9 and J is TRBJ1-4, with D possibly being TRBD1 (5 bases). Trimming removed 5 bases at V and 0 bases at J, with 10 bases between. Germline CDR1 reads SEHNR; CDR2 reads FQNEAQ (reference sequence). CDR3 length: 15 amino acids. CDR3 protein: CASSPRVATNEKLFF. CDR3 nucleotides: TGTGCCAGCAGCCCCAGGGTTGCAACTAATGAAAAACTGTTTTTT.

DNA of the CDR3: TGCGCCAGCAGCTTGCCCGCGGGGGGGCAAACAGATACGCAGTATTTT. It encodes CASSLPAGGQTDTQYF. The chain employs TRBV5-1 and TRBJ2-3; the match to TRBD2 covers 9 bases. The V segment lost 1 base and the J segment 3 bases; nucleotides outside the gene matches: 6. This CDR3 comprises 16 residues. Germline-derived CDR1 and CDR2 are SGHRS and YFSETQ.

This sequence joins TRBV5-6 and TRBJ1-6, with D perhaps TRBD1 (5 bases). Deletions cut 4 bases from V and 8 bases from J, with 19 bases between. This CDR3 has 16 residues. Per germline, CDR1 SGHDT and CDR2 YYEEEE. The CDR3 reads CASSPVRGGNDSPLHF. The DNA of the CDR3 is TGTGCCAGCAGCCCCGTAAGGGGCGGCAATGATTCACCCCTCCACTTT.

The chain carries TRBV27 and TRBJ2-1; 10 nucleotides agree with TRBD1. V shed 5 bases, J shed 6 bases, and the junction held 10 bases outside the gene matches. Looked up from germline, CDR1 is MNHEY and CDR2 is SMNVEV (reference sequence). The CDR3 is made up of 16 amino acids. CDR3 protein: CASSPWGQGTPNEQFF. CDR3 nucleotides: TGTGCCAGCAGTCCCTGGGGACAGGGGACCCCCAATGAGCAGTTCTTC.

The chain combines TRBV9 with TRBJ2-7, with TRBD1 matching over 7 bases. J lost 3 bases, V lost 4 bases, and 7 bases had no gene match. There are 14 residues in the CDR3. The germline CDR1 and CDR2 sequences are SGDLS and YYNGEE. CDR3 sequence (DNA): TGTGCCAGCAGCCGGGACAGCCTTTACTACGAGCAGTACTTC. Amino acid sequence: CASSRDSLYYEQYF.

V and J are TRBV7-3 and TRBJ2-3, with D possibly matching TRBD2 (7 bases). CDR3 size: 15 residues. CDR1 SGHTA and CDR2 FQGTGA come from the germline V gene. The germline V and J ends were trimmed by 3 bases and 5 bases, with 15 bases remaining between them. The DNA for the CDR3 is TGTGCCAGCAGCTTCAACGGGGGGCCGGGAGATACGCAGTATTTT. Protein sequence: CASSFNGGPGDTQYF.

This chain joins TRBV7-8 and TRBJ1-3; D is unclear. The V gene lost 1 base and the J gene lost 0 bases, with 7 bases spanning the gap. Germline V gene sequence: CDR1 SGHVS, CDR2 FQNEAQ. This CDR3 spans 15 amino acids. The CDR3 sequence: CASSLDSFSGNTIYF. CDR3 nucleotide sequence: TGTGCCAGCAGCTTAGACAGCTTCTCTGGAAACACCATATATTTT. The whole variable domain, remainder taken from reference TRBV7-8 and TRBJ1-3, is GAGVSQSPRYKVAKRGQDVALRCDPISGHVSLFWYQQALGQGPEFLTYFQNEAQLDKSGLPSDRFFAERPEGSVSTLKIQRTQQEDSAVYLCASSLDSFSGNTIYFGEGSWLTVV.

The gene calls are TRBV4-1 and TRBJ1-5, with a tentative D call TRBD1 (5 bases). This CDR3 contains 15 residues. Germline CDR1 and CDR2: MGHRA and YSYEKL. The V gene lost 3 bases and the J gene lost 5 bases, with 14 bases spanning the gap. CDR3 protein: CASSHGGGRYQPQHF. CDR3 nucleotide sequence: TGCGCCAGCAGCCATGGGGGGGGTAGATATCAGCCCCAGCATTTT.